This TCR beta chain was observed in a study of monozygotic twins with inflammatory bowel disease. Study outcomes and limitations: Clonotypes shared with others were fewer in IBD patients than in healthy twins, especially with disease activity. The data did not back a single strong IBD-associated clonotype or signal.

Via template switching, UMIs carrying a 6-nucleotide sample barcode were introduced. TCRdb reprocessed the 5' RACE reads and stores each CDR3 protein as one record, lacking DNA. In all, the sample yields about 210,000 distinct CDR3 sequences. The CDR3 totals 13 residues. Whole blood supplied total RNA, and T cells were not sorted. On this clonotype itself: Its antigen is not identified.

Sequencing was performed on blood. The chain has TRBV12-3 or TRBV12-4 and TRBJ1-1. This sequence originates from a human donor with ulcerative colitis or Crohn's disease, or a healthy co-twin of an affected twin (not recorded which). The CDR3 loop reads CASSLNRNTEAFF.